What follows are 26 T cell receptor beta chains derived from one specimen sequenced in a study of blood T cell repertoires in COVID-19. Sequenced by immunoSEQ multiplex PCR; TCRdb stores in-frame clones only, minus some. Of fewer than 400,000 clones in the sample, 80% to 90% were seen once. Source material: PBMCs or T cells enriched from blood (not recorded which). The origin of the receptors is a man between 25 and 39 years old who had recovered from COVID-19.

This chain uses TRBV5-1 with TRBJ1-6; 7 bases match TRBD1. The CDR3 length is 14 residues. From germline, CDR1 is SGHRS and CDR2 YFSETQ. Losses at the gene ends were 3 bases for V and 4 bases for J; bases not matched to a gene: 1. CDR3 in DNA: TGCGCCAGCAGCTCGGGACAGTATAATTCACCCCTCCACTTT. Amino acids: CASSSGQYNSPLHF. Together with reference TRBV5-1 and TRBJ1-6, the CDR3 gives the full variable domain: KAGVTQTPRYLIKTRGQQVTLSCSPISGHRSVSWYQQTPGQGLQFLFEYFSETQRNKGNFPGRFSGRQFSNSRSEMNVSTLELGDSALYLCASSSGQYNSPLHFGNGTRLTVT.

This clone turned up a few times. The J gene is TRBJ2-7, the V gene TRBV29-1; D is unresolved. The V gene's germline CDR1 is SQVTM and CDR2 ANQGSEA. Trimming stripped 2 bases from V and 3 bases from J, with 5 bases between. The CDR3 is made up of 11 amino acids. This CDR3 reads CSVESGYEQYF. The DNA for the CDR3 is TGCAGCGTTGAATCGGGCTACGAGCAGTACTTC.

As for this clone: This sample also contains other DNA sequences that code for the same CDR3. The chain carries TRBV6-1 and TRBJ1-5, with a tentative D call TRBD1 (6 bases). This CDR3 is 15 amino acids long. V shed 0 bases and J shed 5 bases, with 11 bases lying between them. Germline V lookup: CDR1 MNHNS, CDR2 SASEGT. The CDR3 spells CASSEAGGLDQPQHF. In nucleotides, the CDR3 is TGTGCCAGCAGTGAAGCAGGGGGATTAGATCAGCCCCAGCATTTT.

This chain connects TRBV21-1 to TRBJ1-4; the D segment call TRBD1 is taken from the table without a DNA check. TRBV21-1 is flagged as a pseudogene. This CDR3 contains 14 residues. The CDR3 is CARNRGNNNEKLFF. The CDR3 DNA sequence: TGTGCCAGGAACAGGGGCAATAACAATGAAAAACTGTTTTTT.

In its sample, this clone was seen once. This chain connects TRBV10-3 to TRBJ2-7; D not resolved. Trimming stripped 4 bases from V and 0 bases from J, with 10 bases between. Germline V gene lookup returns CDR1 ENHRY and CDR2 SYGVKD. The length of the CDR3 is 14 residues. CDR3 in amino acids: CAISAVAVSYEQYF. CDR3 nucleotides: TGTGCCATCAGTGCGGTTGCGGTCTCCTACGAGCAGTACTTC.

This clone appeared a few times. CDR3 residues: CASSLSPSTGETQYF. In DNA form, the CDR3 reads TGTGCCAGCAGCTTATCCCCTTCGACGGGGGAGACCCAGTACTTC. V gene TRBV11-3 combines with J gene TRBJ2-5; maybe TRBD2 (5 bases). Germline V gives CDR1 SGHNT, CDR2 YENEEA. The CDR3 length is 15 residues. V lost 2 bases, J lost 5 bases, and 15 bases lay in between.

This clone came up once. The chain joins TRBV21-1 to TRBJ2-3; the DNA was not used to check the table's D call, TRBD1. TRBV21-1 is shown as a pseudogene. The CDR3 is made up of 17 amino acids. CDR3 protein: CASSKGAFPPWADTQYF. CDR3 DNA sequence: TGTGCCAGCAGCAAAGGGGCATTCCCCCCGTGGGCAGATACGCAGTATTTT.

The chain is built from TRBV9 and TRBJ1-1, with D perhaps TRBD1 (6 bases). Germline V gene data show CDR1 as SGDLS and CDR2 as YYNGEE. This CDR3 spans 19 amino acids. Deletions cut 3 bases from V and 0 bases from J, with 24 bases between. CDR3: CASSGDEQGSVALNTEAFF. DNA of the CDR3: TGTGCCAGCAGCGGGGACGAACAGGGATCGGTGGCGTTGAACACTGAAGCTTTCTTT.

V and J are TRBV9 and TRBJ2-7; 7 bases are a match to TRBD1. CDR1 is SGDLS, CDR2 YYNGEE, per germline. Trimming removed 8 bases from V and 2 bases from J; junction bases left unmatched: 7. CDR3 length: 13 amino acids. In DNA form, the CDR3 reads TGTGCCAGGGGGAACAGGGGCCCCTACGAGCAGTACTTC. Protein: CARGNRGPYEQYF.

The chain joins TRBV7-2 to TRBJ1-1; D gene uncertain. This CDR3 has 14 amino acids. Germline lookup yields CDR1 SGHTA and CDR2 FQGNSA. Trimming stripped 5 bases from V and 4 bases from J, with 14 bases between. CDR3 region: CASSLGLTGTEAFF. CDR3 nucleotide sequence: TGTGCCAGCAGCCTCGGCCTAACGGGCACTGAAGCTTTCTTT.

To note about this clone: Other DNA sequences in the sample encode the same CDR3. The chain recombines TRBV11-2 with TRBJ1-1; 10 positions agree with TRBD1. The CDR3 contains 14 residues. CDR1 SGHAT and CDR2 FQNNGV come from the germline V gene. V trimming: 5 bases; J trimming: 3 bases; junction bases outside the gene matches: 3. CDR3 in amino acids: CASSPGQGYTEAFF. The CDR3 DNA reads TGTGCCAGCAGCCCGGGACAGGGGTACACTGAAGCTTTCTTT. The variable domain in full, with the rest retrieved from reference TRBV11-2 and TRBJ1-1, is EAGVAQSPRYKIIEKRQSVAFWCNPISGHATLYWYQQILGQGPKLLIQFQNNGVVDDSQLPKDRFSAERLKGVDSTLKIQPAKLEDSAVYLCASSPGQGYTEAFFGQGTRLTVV.

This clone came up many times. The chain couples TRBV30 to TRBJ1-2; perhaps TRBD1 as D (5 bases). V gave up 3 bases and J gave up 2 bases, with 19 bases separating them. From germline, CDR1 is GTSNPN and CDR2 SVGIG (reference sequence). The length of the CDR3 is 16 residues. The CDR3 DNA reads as TGTGCCTGGAGACCACCTCCGACAGACCTGAACTATGGCTACACCTTC. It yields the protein CAWRPPPTDLNYGYTF.

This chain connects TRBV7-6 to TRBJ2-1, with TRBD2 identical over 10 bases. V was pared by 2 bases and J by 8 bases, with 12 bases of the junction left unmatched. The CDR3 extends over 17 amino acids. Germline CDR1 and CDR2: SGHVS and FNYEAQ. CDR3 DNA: TGTGCCAGCAGCTTATTGGTGCTAGCGGGGGCCGGGGATGAGCAGTTCTTC. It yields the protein CASSLLVLAGAGDEQFF.

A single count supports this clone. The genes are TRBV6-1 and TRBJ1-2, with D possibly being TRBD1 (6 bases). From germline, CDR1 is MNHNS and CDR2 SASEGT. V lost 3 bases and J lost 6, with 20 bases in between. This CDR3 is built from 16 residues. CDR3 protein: CASSEPSSRRQDGYTF. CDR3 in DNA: TGTGCCAGCAGTGAGCCCTCCTCCCGGAGACAGGATGGCTACACCTTC.

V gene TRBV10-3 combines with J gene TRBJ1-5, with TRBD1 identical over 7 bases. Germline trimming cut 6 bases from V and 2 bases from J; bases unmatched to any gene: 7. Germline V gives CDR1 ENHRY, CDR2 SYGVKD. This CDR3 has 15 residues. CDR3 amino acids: CAISDRAGGNQPQHF. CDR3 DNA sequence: TGTGCCATCAGCGACAGGGCAGGGGGCAATCAGCCCCAGCATTTT.

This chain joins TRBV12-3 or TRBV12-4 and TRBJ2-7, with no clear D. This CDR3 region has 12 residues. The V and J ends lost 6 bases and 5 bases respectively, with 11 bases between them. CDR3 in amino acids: CASSSVRDEQYF. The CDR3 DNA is TGTGCCAGCAGCTCAGTCCGGGACGAGCAGTACTTC.

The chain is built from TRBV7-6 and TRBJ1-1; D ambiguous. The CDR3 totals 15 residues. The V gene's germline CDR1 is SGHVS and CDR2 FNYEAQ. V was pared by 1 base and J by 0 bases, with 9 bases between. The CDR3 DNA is TGTGCCAGCAGCTTAGGGCAATTCATGAACACTGAAGCTTTCTTT. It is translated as CASSLGQFMNTEAFF.

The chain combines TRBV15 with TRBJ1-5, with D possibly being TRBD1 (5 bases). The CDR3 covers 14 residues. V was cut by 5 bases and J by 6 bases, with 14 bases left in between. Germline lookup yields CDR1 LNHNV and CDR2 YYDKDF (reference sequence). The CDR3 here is CATSPRDESQPQHF. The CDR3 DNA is TGTGCCACCAGCCCCAGGGATGAGAGTCAGCCCCAGCATTTT.

CDR3 residues: CASSHRTSGEIETQYF. CDR3 DNA: TGCGCCAGCAGCCACAGGACTAGCGGGGAGATAGAGACCCAGTACTTC. V is TRBV5-1 and J is TRBJ2-5, with 12 nucleotides matching TRBD2. V shed 4 bases and J 4 bases; nucleotides not matched to a gene: 8. The CDR3 totals 16 residues. CDR1 is SGHRS, CDR2 YFSETQ, per germline.

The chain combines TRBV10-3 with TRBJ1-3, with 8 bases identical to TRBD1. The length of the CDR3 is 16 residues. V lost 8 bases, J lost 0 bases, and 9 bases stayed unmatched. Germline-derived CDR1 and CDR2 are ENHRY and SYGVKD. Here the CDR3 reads CAIGSRTGNSGNTIYF. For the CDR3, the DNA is TGTGCCATCGGTTCTCGGACAGGGAACTCTGGAAACACCATATATTTT.

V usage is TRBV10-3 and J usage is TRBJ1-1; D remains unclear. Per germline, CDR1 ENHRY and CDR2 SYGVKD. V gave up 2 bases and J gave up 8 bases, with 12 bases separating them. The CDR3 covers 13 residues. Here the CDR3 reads CAISEAQTPEAFF. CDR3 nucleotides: TGTGCCATCAGTGAGGCACAGACCCCCGAAGCTTTCTTT.

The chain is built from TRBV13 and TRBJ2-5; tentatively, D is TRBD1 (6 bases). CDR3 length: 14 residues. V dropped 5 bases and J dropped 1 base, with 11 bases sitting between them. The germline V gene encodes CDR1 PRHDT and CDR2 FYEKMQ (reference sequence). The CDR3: CASSDYRAQETQYF. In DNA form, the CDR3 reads TGTGCCAGCAGCGATTACAGGGCCCAAGAGACCCAGTACTTC.

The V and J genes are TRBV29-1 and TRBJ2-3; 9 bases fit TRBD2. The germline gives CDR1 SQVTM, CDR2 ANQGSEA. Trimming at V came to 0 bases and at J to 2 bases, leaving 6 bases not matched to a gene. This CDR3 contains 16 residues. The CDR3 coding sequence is TGCAGCGTTGAAGACTGGACTAGCGCGCTCACAGATACGCAGTATTTT. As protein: CSVEDWTSALTDTQYF.

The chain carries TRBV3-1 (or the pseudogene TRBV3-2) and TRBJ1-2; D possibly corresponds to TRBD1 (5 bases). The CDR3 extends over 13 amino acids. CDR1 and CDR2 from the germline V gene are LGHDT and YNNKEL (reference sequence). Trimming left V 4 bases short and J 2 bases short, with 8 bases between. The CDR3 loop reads CASSPRGNYGYTF. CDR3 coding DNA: TGTGCCAGCAGCCCGCGGGGGAACTATGGCTACACCTTC.

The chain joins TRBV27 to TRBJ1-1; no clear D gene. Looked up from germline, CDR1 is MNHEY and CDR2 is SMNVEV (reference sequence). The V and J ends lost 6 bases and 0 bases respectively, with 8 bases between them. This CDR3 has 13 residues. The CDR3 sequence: CASSPGVNTEAFF. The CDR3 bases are TGTGCCAGCAGCCCCGGGGTGAACACTGAAGCTTTCTTT.

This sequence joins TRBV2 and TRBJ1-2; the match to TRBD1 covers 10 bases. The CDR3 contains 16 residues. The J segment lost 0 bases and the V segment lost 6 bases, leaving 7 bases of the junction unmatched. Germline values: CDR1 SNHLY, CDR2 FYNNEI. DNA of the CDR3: TGTGCCAGCAGCCTTCTGGGGACAGGGGCTAACTATGGCTACACCTTC. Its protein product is CASSLLGTGANYGYTF.